These T cell receptor beta chains were read from a single sample in a study of OX40 agonist ivuxolimab in advanced cancers. Sequenced by immunoSEQ multiplex PCR; TCRdb stores in-frame clones only, minus some. The data show fewer than 80,000 clones, approximately 86% seen once. The sample was CD4+ or CD8+ T cells sorted from blood, taken in a trial of the OX40 agonist ivuxolimab. These receptors were obtained from an adult with an advanced solid tumor such as melanoma, head and neck, liver or kidney cancer. Each CDR3 is given with its conserved first and last residue. A D gene is named only where the DNA matches it firmly. Clone sizes are given selectively: once, few, many, or a class where the clone is expanded.

>TRBJ1-5|TRBV5-6|TRBD1|NA
CASSLGTGGLGQPQHF
TGTGCCAGCAGCTTGGGGACAGGGGGTTTAGGGCAGCCCCAGCATTTT
>TRBJ1-1|TRBV5-1|NA|NA
CASSLDEGRSEAFF
TGCGCCAGCAGCTTGGACGAGGGTAGGTCTGAAGCTTTCTTT
>TRBJ2-7|TRBV28|NA|NA
CASSFEDFYEQYF
TGTGCCAGCAGCTTCGAGGATTTCTACGAGCAGTACTTC
>TRBJ1-5|TRBV7-2|NA|NA
CASSLRGPDQPQHF
TGTGCCAGCAGCTTAAGAGGGCCGGATCAGCCCCAGCATTTT
>TRBJ2-2|TRBV4-1|NA|NA
CASSQVTRTPAGELFF
TGCGCCAGCAGCCAAGTTACCCGGACTCCCGCCGGGGAGCTGTTTTTT
>TRBJ1-1|TRBV14|NA|NA
CASSQGSGRSTEAFF
TGTGCCAGCAGCCAAGGGTCAGGGCGGAGCACTGAAGCTTTCTTT
>TRBJ2-1|TRBV4-3|TRBD2|NA
CASSQDLGGSLYNEQFF
TGCGCCAGCAGCCAAGATCTCGGCGGGAGTTTGTACAATGAGCAGTTCTTC
>TRBJ1-2|TRBV10-3|NA|NA
CAISETGSLGYGYTF
TGTGCCATCAGTGAAACAGGGAGTCTTGGCTATGGCTACACCTTC
>TRBJ1-5|TRBV28|TRBD1|few
CASSFGGQNAQPQHF
TGTGCCAGCAGTTTCGGGGGACAGAATGCTCAGCCCCAGCATTTT
>TRBJ2-2|TRBV6-5|TRBD2|NA
CASSYSGTSYTGELFF
TGTGCCAGCAGTTACTCCGGGACTAGCTACACCGGGGAGCTGTTTTTT
>TRBJ2-3|TRBV18|TRBD2|NA
CASSPRRASGASTDTQYF
TGTGCCAGCTCACCAAGGCGGGCTAGCGGAGCTAGCACAGATACGCAGTATTTT
>TRBJ2-7|TRBV7-8|TRBD1|NA
CASSLSGTGDEQYF
TGTGCCAGCAGCTTAAGCGGGACAGGGGACGAGCAGTACTTC
>TRBJ1-1|TRBV20-1|NA|NA
CSARGNTEAFF
TGCAGTGCTAGAGGGAACACTGAAGCTTTCTTT
>TRBJ2-7|TRBV5-4|TRBD2|NA
CASSLGLAVYEQYF
TGTGCCAGCAGCTTGGGACTAGCGGTCTACGAGCAGTACTTC
>TRBJ1-5|TRBV6-5|NA|NA
CASSYEGSGDQPQHF
TGTGCCAGCAGTTACGAGGGGAGTGGCGATCAGCCCCAGCATTTT
>TRBJ2-5|TRBV7-2|TRBD1|NA
CASSLAGTGETQYF
TGTGCCAGCAGCTTAGCGGGGACAGGGGAGACCCAGTACTTC
>TRBJ1-1|TRBV28|NA|NA
CASGPANTEAFF
TGTGCCAGCGGTCCAGCGAACACTGAAGCTTTCTTT
>TRBJ2-4|TRBV5-6|NA|NA
CASSSGHFQYF
TGTGCCAGCAGCTCGGGACATTTTCAGTACTTC
>TRBJ1-2|TRBV27|NA|NA
CASSPTRAHYYGYTF
TGTGCCAGCAGCCCGACGAGAGCGCACTACTATGGCTACACCTTC
>TRBJ2-1|TRBV4-1|NA|NA
CASSPGGGPNNEQFF
TGCGCCAGCAGCCCAGGCGGGGGCCCTAACAATGAGCAGTTCTTC
>TRBJ1-2|TRBV6-5|NA|NA
CASSYPIYGYTF
TGTGCCAGCAGTTACCCGATATATGGCTACACCTTC
>TRBJ1-3|TRBV7-2|TRBD1|NA
CASSSLRTGRPTIYF
TGTGCCAGCAGCTCGCTCCGGACAGGTCGCCCGACCATATATTTT
>TRBJ1-4|TRBV6-1|NA|NA
CASSEETVFNEKLFF
TGTGCCAGCAGTGAAGAGACAGTTTTTAATGAAAAACTGTTTTTT
>TRBJ1-2|TRBV29-1|NA|few
CSVEDQQNYGYTF
TGCAGCGTTGAAGATCAGCAAAACTATGGCTACACCTTC
>TRBJ1-6|TRBV30|TRBD1|NA
CAWSPGQSDSPLHF
TGTGCCTGGAGTCCGGGACAGAGCGATTCACCCCTCCACTTT